These 10 T cell receptor beta chains share one sample of origin, sequenced in a study of shared clonotypes between healthy human individuals. Clones were sequenced by immunoSEQ multiplex PCR, and TCRdb holds only the in-frame ones, with some missing. This sample has about 1 million clones, with 65% to 75% found just once. The sequenced material came from memory CD4+ T cells sorted from blood. The subset is: CD45RA-negative fraction. The receptors originated from a young man in good health.

The chain has TRBV12-5 and TRBJ2-5; 7 bases map to TRBD1. Unmatched junction bases numbered 5, after V lost 2 bases and J lost 5 bases. The CDR3 is made up of 14 amino acids. Germline assignment: CDR1 LGHNT and CDR2 FRNRAP. The CDR3 is CASGLQGGGETQYF. The CDR3 DNA follows: TGTGCTAGTGGTTTGCAAGGGGGCGGGGAGACCCAGTACTTC.

CDR3: CASSRLPGKETQYF. The CDR3, as DNA: TGTGCCAGCAGCCGGCTCCCGGGGAAAGAGACCCAGTACTTC. The chain combines TRBV14 with TRBJ2-5; D may be TRBD2 (5 bases). Deletions cut 4 bases from V and 3 bases from J, with 12 bases between. CDR3 length: 14 residues. Germline V CDR1 and CDR2: SGHDN, FVKESK.

The chain carries TRBV6-1 and TRBJ2-3; 9 bases map to TRBD2. The CDR3 consists of 15 residues. V lost 4 bases to trimming and J lost 4 bases; unmatched junction nucleotides: 6. Germline V lookup: CDR1 MNHNS, CDR2 SASEGT. The CDR3 DNA follows: TGTGCCAGCAGTGTCGGGCTAGCGGGGTCAGATACGCAGTATTTT. This translates into CASSVGLAGSDTQYF.

This sequence joins TRBV4-3 and TRBJ1-6; D is undetermined. Looked up from germline, CDR1 is LGHNA and CDR2 is YSLEER. V lost 4 bases to trimming and J lost 7 bases, with 11 bases between them. This CDR3 contains 14 residues. CDR3 amino acids: CASSLVGGNSPLHF. CDR3 nucleotides: TGCGCCAGCAGCCTAGTGGGTGGGAATTCACCCCTCCACTTT.

This chain links TRBV7-3 with TRBJ2-3; D remains unclear. The CDR3 consists of 13 residues. Trimming pared 3 bases from V and 6 bases from J, leaving 10 bases between. The V gene's germline CDR1 is SGHTA and CDR2 FQGTGA. The CDR3 DNA follows: TGTGCCAGCAGCTTTATACGGTCCGATACGCAGTATTTT. Its translation: CASSFIRSDTQYF. The full variable domain, in which reference TRBV7-3 and TRBJ2-3 provide the parts outside the CDR3, is GAGVSQTPSNKVTEKGKYVELRCDPISGHTALYWYRQSLGQGPEFLIYFQGTGAADDSGLPNDRFFAVRPEGSVSTLKIQRTERGDSAVYLCASSFIRSDTQYFGPGTRLTVL.

The V and J genes are TRBV5-4 and TRBJ2-2; 11 bases are a match to TRBD2. V was clipped by 4 bases and J by 0 bases; unmatched bases: 5. The CDR3 has 17 amino acids. Germline assignment: CDR1 SGHNT and CDR2 YYREEE (reference sequence). In DNA form, the CDR3 reads TGTGCCAGCAGCCGTGGACTAGCGGGTTCGAACACCGGGGAGCTGTTTTTT. This translates into CASSRGLAGSNTGELFF.

This clone was counted between two and nine times. CDR3 protein: CASSYLKQGDTQYF. The DNA for the CDR3 is TGTGCCAGCAGTTACCTCAAACAAGGAGATACGCAGTATTTT. The chain links TRBV6-5 to TRBJ2-3; the D is unclear. The CDR3 runs 14 residues. Germline assignment: CDR1 MNHEY and CDR2 SVGAGI. Trimming took off 2 bases at V and 5 bases at J, with 11 bases between the two ends.

The count of this clone is one. This chain connects TRBV30 to TRBJ1-5, with no clear D. Trimming pared 3 bases from V and 6 bases from J, leaving 15 bases between. From germline, CDR1 is GTSNPN and CDR2 SVGIG (reference sequence). The CDR3 sequence is 14 residues long. In nucleotides, the CDR3 is TGTGCCTGGAGCCCCGGGCAGACGCTTCAGCCCCAGCATTTT. Its protein is CAWSPGQTLQPQHF.

The rearrangement links TRBV12-5 to TRBJ1-3; no firm D call. The germline V and J ends were trimmed by 0 bases and 0 bases, with 9 bases remaining between them. CDR3 length: 16 residues. Germline V gene lookup returns CDR1 LGHNT and CDR2 FRNRAP. The CDR3 region has the DNA TGTGCTAGTGGTTTGGTACAGCCAGGCTCTGGAAACACCATATATTTT. It translates to CASGLVQPGSGNTIYF.

J is TRBJ1-2 and V is TRBV5-1; the match to TRBD1 covers 7 bases. V trimming: 4 bases; J trimming: 4 bases; junction bases outside the gene matches: 4. Per the germline V gene, CDR1 is SGHRS and CDR2 is YFSETQ. The CDR3 totals 13 residues. The CDR3 coding sequence is TGCGCCAGCAGCCCGGGACAGTCCTATGGCTACACCTTC. It encodes CASSPGQSYGYTF.